This T cell receptor beta chain was sequenced in a study of monozygotic twins with inflammatory bowel disease. Study observations and caveats: Among T cells, the various subtypes were not distinguishable.

During cDNA synthesis, UMIs that each contained a 6-nucleotide sample barcode were added by means of template switching. TCRdb re-called the 5' RACE reads and catalogs CDR3 proteins one per entry, DNA excluded. Its table lists about 380,000 distinct CDR3 sequences. Worth noting for this clonotype: What it binds is not known.

The length of the CDR3 is 12 residues. Per germline, CDR1 SGHTA and CDR2 FQGNSA. The TCR sequence derives from a human donor with ulcerative colitis or Crohn's disease, or a healthy co-twin of an affected twin (not recorded which). The chain combines TRBV7-2 with TRBJ2-7. The specimen sequenced was blood. The CDR3 loop is CASSSFRDEQYF.